Listed below are T cell receptor beta chains from one sample, sequenced in a study of cytomegalovirus exposure and HLA in healthy donors. Measured with immunoSEQ multiplex PCR; TCRdb has only the in-frame clones, and not every one. The sample carries some 110,000 clones, approximately 80% recorded once. Sequencing input: PBMCs. The receptors shown here come from a woman in her thirties or forties in good health and CMV-seronegative. CDR3s include the opening cysteine and the closing phenylalanine or tryptophan. The order of the fields is V gene, clone size, J gene, D gene, CDR3 protein, CDR3 DNA. A D gene is named only where the DNA matches it firmly. Clone size is not always given. Where it is, it says once, few, many or a class for expanded clones.

TRBV19	few	TRBJ2-1	-	CASSPTGQFSYNEQFF	TGTGCCAGTAGTCCTACCGGACAGTTTTCCTACAATGAGCAGTTCTTC
TRBV7-8	-	TRBJ1-1	-	CASSWSGNTEAFF	TGTGCCAGCAGCTGGAGCGGGAACACTGAAGCTTTCTTT
TRBV4-3	-	TRBJ2-7	TRBD2	CASSHLLAGNSYEQYF	TGCGCCAGCAGCCATCTCCTAGCGGGGAACTCCTACGAGCAGTACTTC
TRBV18	-	TRBJ2-7	TRBD1	CASSPPVGQIVYEQYF	TGTGCCAGCTCACCCCCAGTGGGACAGATCGTATACGAGCAGTACTTC
TRBV11-1	-	TRBJ2-7	TRBD1	CASSLSDRDPYEQYF	TGTGCCAGCAGCTTGTCCGACAGGGACCCCTACGAGCAGTACTTC
TRBV7-2	-	TRBJ1-5	-	CASSLLNQPQHF	TGTGCCAGCAGCCTACTTAATCAGCCCCAGCATTTT
TRBV15	-	TRBJ2-5	TRBD1	CATSREGGAETQYF	TGTGCCACCAGCAGAGAAGGGGGCGCGGAGACCCAGTACTTC
TRBV5-6	few	TRBJ2-1	-	CASSPPRENEQFF	TGTGCCAGCAGCCCCCCACGGGAGAATGAGCAGTTCTTC
TRBV7-2	-	TRBJ2-1	-	CASSPQSGLHEQFF	TGTGCCAGCAGCCCCCAAAGCGGGCTCCATGAGCAGTTCTTC
TRBV7-2	-	TRBJ2-4	-	CASSQEYRAKNIQYF	TGTGCCAGCAGCCAGGAATACCGGGCCAAAAACATTCAGTACTTC
TRBV5-6	-	TRBJ1-2	-	CASSFWPLRGYTF	TGTGCCAGCAGTTTTTGGCCCCTTCGTGGCTACACCTTC
TRBV7-3	few	TRBJ2-3	TRBD2	CASSLSAGGKDTQYF	TGTGCCAGCAGCTTATCAGCGGGAGGTAAAGATACGCAGTATTTT
TRBV19	-	TRBJ1-1	-	CASSTHGVGTEAFF	TGTGCCAGTAGTACCCACGGGGTGGGCACTGAAGCTTTCTTT
TRBV28	few	TRBJ1-1	TRBD1	CASSLYRGLSYTEAFF	TGTGCCAGCAGCCTATACAGGGGCCTATCGTACACTGAAGCTTTCTTT
TRBV18	-	TRBJ1-4	TRBD1	CASSIQGTNEKLFF	TGTGCCAGCTCGATACAGGGGACTAATGAAAAACTGTTTTTT
TRBV9	once	TRBJ1-6	-	CASSVSSRVKYNSPLHF	TGTGCCAGCAGCGTATCGAGCAGGGTGAAGTATAATTCACCCCTCCACTTT
TRBV18	-	TRBJ2-1	TRBD2	CASSPGLAGSEQFF	TGTGCCAGCTCACCAGGACTAGCGGGAAGTGAGCAGTTCTTC
TRBV14	-	TRBJ2-7	-	CASSPGVTYEQYF	TGTGCCAGCTCCCCAGGTGTAACCTACGAGCAGTACTTC
TRBV14	once	TRBJ2-7	TRBD2	CASSQDWRTSGIDYEQYF	TGTGCCAGCAGCCAAGATTGGCGGACTAGCGGGATAGATTACGAGCAGTACTTC
TRBV28	-	TRBJ2-7	TRBD1	CASSLTRIETGDYEQYF	TGTGCCAGCAGTTTAACTAGAATCGAGACAGGGGACTACGAGCAGTACTTC
TRBV16	medium-sized	TRBJ1-1	TRBD1	CASSQMGQGIEAFF	TGTGCCAGCAGCCAAATGGGACAGGGTATTGAAGCTTTCTTT